This T cell receptor (beta chain) was found in a study of shared clonotypes between healthy human individuals. The authors loaded roughly 200 ng DNA, 30,000 to 35,000 T cell genomes, into sorted-subset replicate PCRs. TCRdb's table, derived via immunoSEQ multiplex PCR, lists solely in-frame clones and lacks some. The table records about 2.4 million clones, 93% of them present only once. Study-level results: A few donors showed sharing of about 4.7% of naive CD4 clonotypes.

V was pared by 2 bases and J by 4 bases, with 7 bases between. Germline V gives CDR1 SGHTA, CDR2 FQGNSA. This CDR3 spans 13 amino acids. With respect to this clone: Antigen: not known. Within the sample, other DNA sequences also encode this same CDR3.

The receptor was derived from a man younger than 35 in good health. Some clones in this sample may be carry-over from other donors' samples. This rearrangement joins TRBV7-2 to TRBJ2-3; D is perhaps TRBD2 (6 bases). The sample taken for sequencing was naive CD4+ T cells from PBMCs. Subset here: CD45RA+ positively selected. The CDR3 protein is CASSLTGADTQYF. The CDR3 DNA follows: TGTGCCAGCAGCTTAACGGGGGCAGATACGCAGTATTTT.